The 9 T cell receptor beta chains given below trace back to one sample, sequenced in a study of blood T cell repertoires in COVID-19. Sequenced by immunoSEQ multiplex PCR; TCRdb stores in-frame clones only, minus some. Counted here are some 140,000 clones, roughly 89% occurring once; the ten biggest clones make up about 0.57%. Sequencing input: peripheral blood. These receptors came from a man aged 45-60 years with acute or convalescent COVID-19.

The V and J genes are TRBV19 and TRBJ2-7; 14 positions match TRBD2. The CDR3 sequence is 16 residues long. V dropped 7 bases and J dropped 3; count of bases not matched to a gene: 8. Germline V gene lookup returns CDR1 LNHDA and CDR2 SQIVND (reference sequence). The CDR3 nucleotides read TGTGCCAGTACTGCGGCCGGGACTAGCGGGAGCTACGAGCAGTACTTC. This translates into CASTAAGTSGSYEQYF.

The V gene is TRBV28, the J gene TRBJ1-6; possible D gene TRBD1, 5 bases. The CDR3 runs 17 residues. CDR1 is MDHEN, CDR2 SYDVKM, per germline. Trimming removed 5 bases from V and 0 bases from J, with 14 bases in between. The DNA of the CDR3 is TGTGCCAGCAGTCCGAGACAGATTAGCTCCTATAATTCACCCCTCCACTTT. It codes for CASSPRQISSYNSPLHF. The full variable domain, its missing parts supplied by reference TRBV28 and TRBJ1-6, is DVKVTQSSRYLVKRTGEKVFLECVQDMDHENMFWYRQDPGLGLRLIYFSYDVKMKEKGDIPEGYSVSREKKERFSLILESASTNQTSMYLCASSPRQISSYNSPLHFGNGTRLTVT.

The V gene is TRBV27, the J gene TRBJ1-1; 12 nucleotides align to TRBD1. The CDR3 spans 15 residues. V lost 7 bases, J lost 8 bases, and 11 bases stayed unmatched. Germline CDR1 is MNHEY and CDR2 is SMNVEV (reference sequence). CDR3 DNA: TGTGCCAGCAACCTTCTCGCCGGGACAGGGGGCGAAGCTTTCTTT. This codes for CASNLLAGTGGEAFF.

The CDR3 loop is CASSRGQPLGIPYEQYF. The CDR3, as DNA: TGTGCCAGCTCACGAGGACAGCCACTAGGGATCCCTTACGAGCAGTACTTC. The V call is TRBV18, the J call TRBJ2-7, with TRBD1 as a possible D gene (6 bases). The V end was cut by 4 bases, the J end by 4 bases, with 23 bases between. This CDR3 is built from 17 residues. Germline lookup yields CDR1 KGHSH and CDR2 LQKENI.

V and J are TRBV4-2 and TRBJ2-6; 10 nucleotides line up with TRBD2. Germline values: CDR1 LGHNA, CDR2 YNFKEQ. The CDR3 length is 19 residues. The trim removed 4 bases at V and 4 bases at J, leaving 13 bases unmatched. DNA of the CDR3: TGTGCCAGCAGCCTAAAAACCGGGCTAGCGGGAGCCGGGGCCAACGTCCTGACTTTC. This gives the protein CASSLKTGLAGAGANVLTF.

In this sample, this clone turned up once. V gene TRBV9 combines with J gene TRBJ2-3; a possible D gene is TRBD2 (5 bases). Germline lookup yields CDR1 SGDLS and CDR2 YYNGEE. This CDR3 region has 14 residues. V was shortened by 0 bases and J by 6 bases, with 11 bases between the two germline ends. The CDR3: CASSVGLAADTQYF. CDR3 sequence (DNA): TGTGCCAGCAGCGTAGGCCTAGCTGCGGATACGCAGTATTTT.

This chain joins TRBV18 and TRBJ2-7, with TRBD1 as a possible D gene (7 bases). Germline V lookup: CDR1 KGHSH, CDR2 LQKENI. CDR3 length equals 11 residues. Trimming cost V 6 bases and J 7 bases, with 10 bases left between them. The CDR3 DNA is TGTGCCAGCTCCCCAGGGGGGGAGCAGTACGTC. Protein sequence: CASSPGGEQYV.

This sequence joins TRBV29-1 and TRBJ1-1; 7 nucleotides match TRBD1. This CDR3 has 13 residues. Trimming took 4 bases from V and 3 from J; bases not matched to a gene: 5. Per germline, CDR1 SQVTM and CDR2 ANQGSEA. Here the CDR3 reads CSVGDREDTEAFF. CDR3 nucleotide sequence: TGCAGCGTTGGAGACAGGGAGGACACTGAAGCTTTCTTT.

The chain links TRBV9 to TRBJ1-5; D is uncertain. CDR3 length: 13 amino acids. Germline CDR1 reads SGDLS; CDR2 reads YYNGEE. V lost 0 bases and J lost 4, with 5 bases in between. The CDR3 protein is CASSVGENQPQHF. CDR3 bases: TGTGCCAGCAGCGTAGGGGAGAATCAGCCCCAGCATTTT.